Listed below are T cell receptor beta chains from one sample, sequenced in a study of shared clonotypes between healthy human individuals. Repertoires were generated with immunoSEQ multiplex PCR, while TCRdb's copy carries only in-frame clones and drops some. The sample contains roughly 2.1 million clones, about 93% of which appear only once. The source material was naive CD8+ T cells from PBMCs. These receptors came from a man between 18 and 29 years old in good health. Some clones in this sample may be carry-over from other donors' samples. Each CDR3 is given with its conserved first and last residue. The D gene is left open where the match is weak. Size is omitted from some rows. Given values are once, few, many or a class for expanded clones.

>TRBV29-1|TRBJ2-1|-|TRBD2
CSVVGLAGAGEQFF
TGCAGCGTTGTCGGACTAGCGGGAGCAGGGGAGCAGTTCTTC
>TRBV27|TRBJ2-1|-|TRBD2
CASSSLAGVTSYNEQFF
TGTGCCAGCAGTTCCCTAGCGGGGGTTACCTCCTACAATGAGCAGTTCTTC
>TRBV28|TRBJ1-3|-|-
CASSFTSSGNTIYF
TGTGCCAGCAGTTTCACGTCCTCTGGAAACACCATATATTTT
>TRBV7-8|TRBJ2-7|-|TRBD1
CASSPRTGGASYEQYF
TGTGCCAGCAGCCCCCGGACAGGGGGCGCCTCCTACGAGCAGTACTTC
>TRBV7-8|TRBJ1-1|-|-
CASSPFLGPGVNTEAFF
TGTGCCAGCAGCCCTTTTCTGGGGCCGGGGGTCAACACTGAAGCTTTCTTT
>TRBV19|TRBJ2-1|-|TRBD2
CATIPLREGTYNEQFF
TGTGCCACCATCCCCCTGCGGGAGGGAACCTACAATGAGCAGTTCTTC
>TRBV15|TRBJ2-7|once|TRBD1
CATSSHRGPVDEQYF
TGTGCCACCAGCAGCCACAGGGGGCCGGTTGACGAGCAGTACTTC
>TRBV28|TRBJ2-2|-|TRBD1
CASSLPGGTGELFF
TGTGCCAGCAGTCTTCCAGGGGGCACCGGGGAGCTGTTTTTT
>TRBV28|TRBJ2-1|-|TRBD2
CASSLGASGRAQSYNEQFF
TGTGCCAGCAGTTTAGGGGCTAGCGGGAGGGCCCAGTCCTACAATGAGCAGTTCTTC
>TRBV9|TRBJ2-7|-|-
CASSVAGSYEQYF
TGTGCCAGCAGCGTAGCTGGCTCCTACGAGCAGTACTTC
>TRBV6-1|TRBJ2-1|once|-
CASTDSRGEQFF
TGTGCCAGCACGGACTCTCGTGGGGAGCAGTTCTTC
>TRBV5-6|TRBJ2-7|-|-
CASSLAQAIYEQYF
TGTGCCAGCAGCTTGGCCCAGGCGATCTACGAGCAGTACTTC
>TRBV27|TRBJ2-1|once|-
CASSLQGYEQFF
TGTGCCAGCAGTTTACAGGGGTATGAGCAGTTCTTC
>TRBV5-1|TRBJ1-1|once|TRBD1
CASSLNPGGPEAFF
TGCGCCAGCAGCTTGAACCCAGGGGGCCCTGAAGCTTTCTTT
>TRBV9|TRBJ1-1|few|TRBD1
CASSVFASQGVNTEAFF
TGTGCCAGCAGCGTATTCGCCTCCCAGGGGGTGAACACTGAAGCTTTCTTT
>TRBV15|TRBJ2-7|-|-
CATSRERTSTYEQYF
TGTGCCACCAGCAGAGAGAGGACGTCAACCTACGAGCAGTACTTC
>TRBV7-3|TRBJ2-1|-|TRBD2
CASSTSGSAYNEQFF
TGTGCCAGCAGCACCAGCGGGAGCGCCTACAATGAGCAGTTCTTC
>TRBV4-3|TRBJ1-1|-|-
CASSLSSGSGDEAFF
TGCGCCAGCAGCCTCTCCTCGGGTTCGGGGGATGAAGCTTTCTTT
>TRBV27|TRBJ2-5|-|-
CASSFGTRFQETQYF
TGTGCCAGCAGTTTCGGAACACGATTTCAAGAGACCCAGTACTTC
>TRBV9|TRBJ2-5|-|TRBD1
CASSGDSSVQETQYF
TGTGCCAGCAGCGGGGACAGTTCAGTCCAAGAGACCCAGTACTTC
>TRBV30|TRBJ2-2|few|-
CAWSDLGDRSTGELFF
TGTGCCTGGAGTGATCTAGGGGATCGGAGCACCGGGGAGCTGTTTTTT
>TRBV11-2|TRBJ2-1|-|TRBD2
CASSLGGLAWDEQFF
TGTGCCAGCAGCTTGGGGGGACTAGCGTGGGATGAGCAGTTCTTC
>TRBV7-6|TRBJ1-2|-|-
CASSSTGPGGYTF
TGTGCCAGCAGTTCTACAGGGCCCGGGGGCTACACCTTC
>TRBV9|TRBJ2-7|once|TRBD1
CASSTPKGQGADEQYF
TGTGCCAGCAGCACGCCAAAAGGACAGGGAGCCGACGAGCAGTACTTC
>TRBV5-1|TRBJ2-1|-|-
CASSSLEGYRDQTYNEQFF
TGCGCCAGCAGCTCCCTTGAGGGGTACCGGGATCAGACCTACAATGAGCAGTTCTTC
>TRBV12-5|TRBJ2-1|once|-
CASGPGWHEQFF
TGTGCTAGTGGTCCCGGTTGGCATGAGCAGTTCTTC
>TRBV11-2|TRBJ1-2|-|-
CASSKTPGRGDYGYTF
TGTGCCAGCAGCAAAACCCCAGGGAGGGGCGACTATGGCTACACCTTC
>TRBV7-9|TRBJ2-7|-|-
CASSPRDVGSYEQYF
TGTGCCAGCAGCCCCCGGGACGTAGGTTCCTACGAGCAGTACTTC
>TRBV9|TRBJ2-7|-|-
CASSAGLPLSYEQYF
TGTGCCAGCAGCGCCGGACTACCACTTTCCTACGAGCAGTACTTC
>TRBV28|TRBJ2-2|-|TRBD1
CASRLGTGLFSTGELFF
TGTGCCAGCAGACTCGGGACAGGGCTTTTTAGCACCGGGGAGCTGTTTTTT
>TRBV19|TRBJ2-7|-|-
CASSIGQGNYEQYF
TGTGCCAGTAGTATAGGGCAAGGCAACTACGAGCAGTACTTC
>TRBV5-4|TRBJ2-7|-|-
CASSLDSPYEQYF
TGTGCCAGCAGCTTGGACAGCCCCTACGAGCAGTACTTC
>TRBV29-1|TRBJ1-5|-|-
CSVEAGNNQPQHF
TGCAGCGTTGAAGCAGGGAACAATCAGCCCCAGCATTTT
>TRBV5-1|TRBJ2-7|-|-
CASSLIGVYEQYF
TGCGCCAGCAGCTTGATCGGGGTCTACGAGCAGTACTTC
>TRBV7-9|TRBJ2-7|-|-
CASSFLVDRSYEQYF
TGTGCCAGCAGCTTTTTGGTCGACCGCTCCTACGAGCAGTACTTC
>TRBV5-4|TRBJ1-3|-|-
CASSTGGRGDTIYF
TGTGCCAGCAGCACCGGTGGTCGGGGGGACACCATATATTTT
>TRBV11-2|TRBJ2-1|-|TRBD2
CASSSRGLVRNEQFF
TGTGCCAGCAGCTCTAGGGGACTAGTCCGGAATGAGCAGTTCTTC
>TRBV9|TRBJ1-4|-|TRBD1
CASSVPGTGPTNEKLFF
TGTGCCAGCAGCGTCCCCGGGACAGGACCAACTAATGAAAAACTGTTTTTT
>TRBV27|TRBJ2-7|-|TRBD2
CASSSRTSGFFTSSYEQYF
TGTGCCAGCAGTTCCCGGACTAGCGGATTTTTTACTAGCTCCTACGAGCAGTACTTC
>TRBV27|TRBJ2-6|-|TRBD1
CATFGTGGRSTGANVLTF
TGTGCCACCTTCGGGACAGGGGGCCGGAGCACTGGGGCCAACGTCCTGACTTTC
>TRBV19|TRBJ2-5|-|TRBD1
CASSDKGALVETQYF
TGTGCCAGTAGTGACAAGGGGGCTCTGGTTGAGACCCAGTACTTC
>TRBV5-6|TRBJ1-2|-|-
CASGTGSGYTF
TGTGCCAGCGGAACAGGCTCTGGCTACACCTTC
>TRBV28|TRBJ2-7|-|-
CASTSGQGHYEQYF
TGTGCCAGCACTTCTGGGCAGGGGCACTACGAGCAGTACTTC
>TRBV14|TRBJ2-7|-|-
CASSHLREGTYEQYF
TGTGCCAGCAGCCACCTAAGAGAGGGCACCTACGAGCAGTACTTC
>TRBV30|TRBJ1-4|few|-
CAWSPGTTGGEKLFF
TGTGCCTGGAGCCCAGGGACAACGGGGGGTGAAAAACTGTTTTTT
>TRBV27|TRBJ1-4|-|-
CASSPVQGGEKLFF
TGTGCCAGCAGTCCTGTTCAGGGAGGTGAAAAACTGTTTTTT
>TRBV27|TRBJ2-1|-|TRBD2
CTSSSHKTSGRDGEQFF
TGTACCAGCAGTTCCCATAAGACTAGCGGGAGAGATGGGGAGCAGTTCTTC
>TRBV19|TRBJ1-1|-|-
CASSPSRQDYEAFF
TGTGCCAGTAGTCCCTCACGACAGGATTATGAAGCTTTCTTT
>TRBV5-6|TRBJ2-7|once|TRBD1
CASSFGTGLYEQYF
TGTGCCAGCAGCTTTGGGACAGGGCTCTACGAGCAGTACTTC
>TRBV29-1|TRBJ2-4|-|-
CSSNRTEDIQYF
TGCAGCTCAAACCGGACCGAAGACATTCAGTACTTC
>TRBV7-9|TRBJ1-1|few|-
CASSFQKGTEAFF
TGTGCCAGCAGTTTTCAAAAGGGCACTGAAGCTTTCTTT
>TRBV14|TRBJ1-3|-|-
CASSQVLSGNTIYF
TGTGCCAGCAGCCAGGTTCTCTCTGGAAACACCATATATTTT
>TRBV7-9|TRBJ2-5|-|TRBD2
CASSLRGLGKETQYF
TGTGCCAGCAGCCTTCGGGGACTAGGGAAAGAGACCCAGTACTTC
>TRBV10-3|TRBJ2-7|-|TRBD2
CAISVRTSGSYEQYF
TGTGCCATCAGTGTTAGGACTAGCGGTTCCTACGAGCAGTACTTC